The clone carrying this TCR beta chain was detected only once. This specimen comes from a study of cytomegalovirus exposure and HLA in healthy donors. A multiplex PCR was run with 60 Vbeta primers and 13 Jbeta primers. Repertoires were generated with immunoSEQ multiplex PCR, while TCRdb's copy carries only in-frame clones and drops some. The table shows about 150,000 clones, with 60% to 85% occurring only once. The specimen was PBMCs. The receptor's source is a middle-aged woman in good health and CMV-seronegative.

For the CDR3, the DNA is TGTGCCAGCAGCCCCGACAGGGCAGAGCACAATGAGCAGTTCTTC. It specifies CASSPDRAEHNEQFF. The chain joins TRBV2 to TRBJ2-1; 7 nucleotides line up with TRBD1. Trimming took 6 bases from V and 5 from J; bases not matched to a gene: 10. Germline V gives CDR1 SNHLY, CDR2 FYNNEI. The CDR3 is 15 residues long.